This TCR beta chain was captured in a study of T cells after yellow fever vaccination. General study findings and limits: Abundant clonotypes from the bulk population could have been carried over as contaminants into FACS-sorted repertoires.

The ends were cut back, 0 bases at V and 0 bases at J, with 4 bases in the middle. Germline loops: CDR1 ENHRY, CDR2 SYGVKD. The CDR3 runs to 14 residues. MiXCR was run by TCRdb on the 5' RACE reads, yielding one entry per CDR3 protein. The data show approximately 300,000 distinct CDR3 sequences, with about 10% seen just once and about 3.5% held by the top ten. Of note for this clonotype: The antigen is unknown.

The rearrangement uses TRBV10-3 and TRBJ2-3; D gene ambiguous. Sample: CD4+ T cells sorted from PBMCs, taken 45 days after the yellow fever booster vaccination. The sequence was collected from a man aged 18-30 years who received the YFV17D yellow fever vaccine. CDR3 bases: TGTGCCATCAGTGAGTCGCATAGCACAGATACGCAGTATTTT. It encodes CAISESHSTDTQYF.